This record concerns one T cell receptor beta chain sequence. This record comes from a study of OX40 agonist ivuxolimab in advanced cancers. Germline-derived CDR1 and CDR2 are MNHNS and SASEGT. With 7 bases removed from V and 7 bases from J, the gap between germline ends came to 13 bases. The length of the CDR3 is 12 residues. The repertoire was sequenced with immunoSEQ multiplex PCR; TCRdb's copy has only in-frame clones and lacks some. The top ten clones hold around 0.6% of a sample with nearly 50,000 clones, 70% to 90% of them seen once. This chain joins TRBV6-1 and TRBJ1-2; tentative D call: TRBD1 (6 bases). This specimen was CD4+ or CD8+ T cells sorted from blood, taken in a trial of the OX40 agonist ivuxolimab. The sequence came from an adult with an advanced solid tumor such as melanoma, head and neck, liver or kidney cancer. The CDR3 nucleotides read TGTGCCAGCAACTCTTACAGGGTTGGCTACACCTTC. This encodes CASNSYRVGYTF.